One and the same sample provided the 8 T cell receptor beta chains below, sequenced in a study of early T cells in non-severe SARS-CoV-2 infection. Using its own MiXCR run on the 5' RACE reads, TCRdb lists one record per CDR3 protein. The repertoire includes around 29,000 distinct CDR3 sequences, about 5.7% of them detected once, and 4.5% to 6% sits in the top ten. The sequencing sample was made of whole blood. The receptors shown here come from an adult who was a healthcare worker with PCR-confirmed SARS-CoV-2 infection or an uninfected control (not recorded which).

This clonotype came up many times. V gene TRBV30 combines with J gene TRBJ2-7; 9 nucleotides align to TRBD1. The CDR3 loop spans 12 amino acids. Germline assignment: CDR1 GTSNPN and CDR2 SVGIG (reference sequence). After removal of 6 bases from V and 5 bases from J, the junction contained 5 bases not matched to a gene. CDR3 amino acids: CACRDRDHEQYF. The CDR3 nucleotides read TGTGCCTGCCGGGACAGGGACCACGAGCAGTACTTC.

This clonotype appeared a few times. The genes are TRBV12-3 or TRBV12-4 and TRBJ2-3; D ambiguous. Trimming pared 2 bases from V and 1 base from J, leaving 7 bases between. The CDR3 is 14 amino acids. The CDR3 DNA reads TGTGCCAGCAGTTTATTCACGGGCACAGATACGCAGTATTTT. This codes for CASSLFTGTDTQYF.

This clonotype appeared many times. V and J are TRBV11-2 and TRBJ2-2; D uncertain. The length of the CDR3 is 14 residues. V lost 1 base and J 1 base, leaving 4 bases between the germline ends. CDR1 and CDR2 (germline): SGHAT, FQNNGV. CDR3 region: CASSLVQNTGELFF. The CDR3 coding sequence is TGTGCCAGCAGCTTAGTTCAGAACACCGGGGAGCTGTTTTTT. The whole variable domain, filled in from reference TRBV11-2 and TRBJ2-2, reads EAGVAQSPRYKIIEKRQSVAFWCNPISGHATLYWYQQILGQGPKLLIQFQNNGVVDDSQLPKDRFSAERLKGVDSTLKIQPAKLEDSAVYLCASSLVQNTGELFFGEGSRLTVL.

The rearrangement joins TRBV19 to TRBJ2-3; D unclear. The germline gives CDR1 LNHDA, CDR2 SQIVND (reference sequence). This CDR3 region has 16 residues. V was trimmed by 3 bases and J by 8 bases, leaving 21 bases between them. Written as DNA, the CDR3 is TGTGCCAGTAGTATCGAGCAGGACCAATACGTCGGTACGCAGTATTTT. This translates into CASSIEQDQYVGTQYF.

This clonotype has only a few counts. The J gene is TRBJ2-5, the V gene TRBV28; D gene uncertain. Looked up from germline, CDR1 is MDHEN and CDR2 is SYDVKM. Trimming cost V 3 bases and J 2 bases, with 7 bases left between them. The CDR3 length is 13 residues. The CDR3 region is CASSLVAQETQYF. Written as DNA, the CDR3 is TGTGCCAGCAGTTTGGTCGCGCAAGAGACCCAGTACTTC.

J is TRBJ2-2 and V is TRBV4-2; the match to TRBD2 covers 7 bases. The germline V gene has CDR1 LGHNA and CDR2 YNFKEQ. V was pared by 4 bases and J by 7 bases, with 9 bases of the junction left unmatched. This CDR3 spans 15 amino acids. CDR3 loop: CASSLSGAQGGELFF. CDR3 coding DNA: TGTGCCAGCAGCCTAAGCGGGGCGCAAGGCGGGGAGCTGTTTTTT.

This clonotype has at least ten counts. The rearrangement uses TRBV6-6 and TRBJ1-6; no definite D call. The CDR3 is 15 amino acids. Germline V gene lookup returns CDR1 MNHNY and CDR2 SVGAGI (reference sequence). Trimming stripped 7 bases from V and 2 bases from J, with 12 bases between. In DNA, the CDR3 is TGTGCCAGCATCCTACAGAGGGCCTATAATTCACCCCTCCACTTT. Protein product: CASILQRAYNSPLHF.

This clonotype has at least ten counts. The gene calls are TRBV7-6 and TRBJ2-5, with D perhaps given as TRBD1 or TRBD2 (6 bases each). V was trimmed by 7 bases and J by 7 bases, leaving 19 bases between them. Germline V gene data show CDR1 as SGHVS and CDR2 as FNYEAQ. The CDR3 sequence is 14 residues long. Here the CDR3 DNA reads TGTGCCAGCACCCGAGCAGGGGCCGGGGGGACCCAGTACTTC. This codes for CASTRAGAGGTQYF. Filled out from reference TRBV7-6 and TRBJ2-5, the complete variable domain reads GAGVSQSPRYKVTKRGQDVALRCDPISGHVSLYWYRQALGQGPEFLTYFNYEAQQDKSGLPNDRFSAERPEGSISTLTIQRTEQRDSAMYRCASTRAGAGGTQYFGPGTRLLVL.